This TCR beta chain was identified during a study of beta chain features in type 1 diabetes. Study-level findings and limits: Fewer junction insertions and more nucleotide deletions appeared in type 1 diabetes patients.

Isolated RNA was reverse transcribed in full, so expressed TCRB transcripts were sequenced. Only in-frame clones appear in the TCRdb table, and some are missing; sequencing was by immunoSEQ multiplex PCR. Of some 900,000 clones in the sample, roughly 15% are singletons; the top ten hold roughly 0.025%. In all sorted populations, purity surpassed 98%. Notes on this clone: The antigen remains unidentified.

CDR3 length: 14 residues. Losses at the gene ends were 6 bases for V and 4 bases for J; bases not matched to a gene: 3. In germline, CDR1 is MNHEY, CDR2 SVGAGI. V gene TRBV6-5 combines with J gene TRBJ2-1, with TRBD2 matching over 10 bases. Sequenced sample: naive CD4+ T cells from blood. The clonotype was recovered from a woman between 18 and 29 years old in good health. The CDR3 DNA follows: TGTGCCAGCAGATCTAGCGGGAGTTACAATGAGCAGTTCTTC. Its translation is CASRSSGSYNEQFF.